This T cell receptor (beta chain) originates from a study of monozygotic twins with inflammatory bowel disease. As regards this clonotype: The antigen is unknown.

Findings of the study overall: Support was absent for any single strong signal or clonotype linked to IBD.

Researchers ran eight separate cDNA reactions for each sample. TCRdb reprocessed the 5' RACE reads; each CDR3 protein has one entry and no DNA is given. The sample includes about 200,000 distinct CDR3 sequences. Sequenced sample: blood. The clonotype comes from a human donor with ulcerative colitis or Crohn's disease, or a healthy co-twin of an affected twin (not recorded which).

The CDR3: CASSQDGQGYEQYF. J is TRBJ2-7 and V is TRBV4-2; the D call of TRBD1 rests on TCRdb alone, since no DNA is present to check it. This CDR3 has 14 amino acids. From germline, CDR1 is LGHNA and CDR2 YNFKEQ.